Listed below are T cell receptor beta chains from one sample, sequenced in a study of cytomegalovirus exposure and HLA in healthy donors. Profiling relied on immunoSEQ multiplex PCR, and the TCRdb table lists in-frame clones only, not all of them. Among about 160,000 clones, approximately 80% were seen once, and the ten largest hold about 9.1%. Input material: PBMCs. The source is a man aged 18 to 30 in good health and CMV-seropositive. CDR3s include the opening cysteine and the closing phenylalanine or tryptophan. Fields, in order: CDR3 protein, clone size, J gene, V gene. Size is stated for part of the rows, as once, few or many counts, or as a class when the clone is expanded.

CASSISGGTYEQYF | . | TRBJ2-7 | TRBV19
CASSLWGGNTGELFF | . | TRBJ2-2 | TRBV7-9
CASSAGISNQPQHF | . | TRBJ1-5 | TRBV6-1
CASSLGSGTSEKLFF | few | TRBJ1-4 | TRBV7-2
CASSPYRQEQFF | . | TRBJ2-1 | TRBV7-2
CASRLQGLLGSPLHF | . | TRBJ1-6 | TRBV4-1
CAIRYPGQVPHEQYF | . | TRBJ2-7 | TRBV10-3
CASSLTGTGNAGANVLTF | . | TRBJ2-6 | TRBV4-1
CASSLAGLVGGPPYNEQFF | . | TRBJ2-1 | TRBV7-2
CASRREGGASLQGYTF | . | TRBJ1-2 | TRBV5-4
CASSLGQSNQPQHF | . | TRBJ1-5 | TRBV11-2
CASSSGGTSGRAETQYF | . | TRBJ2-5 | TRBV7-8
CASREGTGNYGYTF | . | TRBJ1-2 | TRBV6-1
CASSLAPGLSYEQYF | . | TRBJ2-7 | TRBV7-9
CASSRRGGFTDTQYF | . | TRBJ2-3 | TRBV7-6
CAWSAGTGWNYGYTF | . | TRBJ1-2 | TRBV30
CASRRNTEAFF | . | TRBJ1-1 | TRBV6-1
CASSSATVGDEQFF | . | TRBJ2-1 | TRBV18
CASSEYRGGYEQYF | . | TRBJ2-7 | TRBV6-1
CASSRGLYQPQHF | . | TRBJ1-5 | TRBV19
CASSYHQGSTNEKLFF | once | TRBJ1-4 | TRBV6-5
CASSFPYQDTQYF | . | TRBJ2-3 | TRBV19
CASTPGQGMRHSYGYTF | . | TRBJ1-2 | TRBV19
CASSEGSEQYF | . | TRBJ2-7 | TRBV10-1
CASLQGRANEQFF | . | TRBJ2-1 | TRBV2
CASSLDVGNPGNTIYF | once | TRBJ1-3 | TRBV7-2
CASSPTSGIFNEQFF | . | TRBJ2-1 | TRBV27
CATSTLTGTGANVLTF | . | TRBJ2-6 | TRBV15
CASSSIQGESYNEQFF | . | TRBJ2-1 | TRBV7-9
CASSLVWAENTEAFF | few | TRBJ1-1 | TRBV11-2
CASSADRGGDEQYF | . | TRBJ2-7 | TRBV7-9
CASSLATSGGAETQYF | few | TRBJ2-5 | TRBV5-1
CASSDWRGYTF | few | TRBJ1-2 | TRBV6-1
CATSRDSAGLNSPLHF | . | TRBJ1-6 | TRBV15
CASSHLAASYNEQFF | once | TRBJ2-1 | TRBV4-2
CASSLRASSHTQYF | . | TRBJ2-3 | TRBV4-1
CAISVEGLNEQFF | . | TRBJ2-1 | TRBV10-3
CASSQEYPQGAWNEQFF | . | TRBJ2-1 | TRBV4-3
CASSLFGVLGNQPQHF | . | TRBJ1-5 | TRBV5-8
CASSVLRQSTQYF | . | TRBJ2-5 | TRBV9
CASSLDGRRGETQYF | few | TRBJ2-5 | TRBV11-3
CASSGRGTGSYEQYF | . | TRBJ2-7 | TRBV11-2
CASSFDRGSGNTIYF | . | TRBJ1-3 | TRBV11-2
CASSITDYSTQETQYF | . | TRBJ2-5 | TRBV19
CASTRSGNTEAFF | . | TRBJ1-1 | TRBV6-6
CASSTGQGAIYSNQPQHF | . | TRBJ1-5 | TRBV28
CASSTRLAGVAGELFF | . | TRBJ2-2 | TRBV11-3
CASSLLGDEQYF | . | TRBJ2-7 | TRBV7-9
CASSLMGLARTGELFF | . | TRBJ2-2 | TRBV7-2
CASSLGGAFRMNTEAFF | . | TRBJ1-1 | TRBV5-1
CASRSARGEQYF | . | TRBJ2-7 | TRBV7-9
CAWSGGVQTQYF | . | TRBJ2-5 | TRBV30
CASSPYVGTASGYTF | once | TRBJ1-2 | TRBV13
CAWSDHLQGLANYGYTF | . | TRBJ1-2 | TRBV30
CASRTRTFAEAFF | . | TRBJ1-1 | TRBV6-1